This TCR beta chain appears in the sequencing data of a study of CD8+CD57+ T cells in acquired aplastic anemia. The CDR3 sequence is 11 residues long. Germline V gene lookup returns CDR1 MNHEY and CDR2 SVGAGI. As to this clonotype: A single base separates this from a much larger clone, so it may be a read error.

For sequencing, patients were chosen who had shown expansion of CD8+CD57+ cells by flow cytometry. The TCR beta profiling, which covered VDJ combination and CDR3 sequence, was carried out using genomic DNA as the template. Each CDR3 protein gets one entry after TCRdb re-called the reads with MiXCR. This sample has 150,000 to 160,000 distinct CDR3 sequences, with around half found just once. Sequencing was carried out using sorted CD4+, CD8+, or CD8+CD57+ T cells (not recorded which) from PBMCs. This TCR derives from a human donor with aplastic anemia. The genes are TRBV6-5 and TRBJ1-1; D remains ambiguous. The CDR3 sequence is CASSYNGKAIF. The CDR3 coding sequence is TGTGCCAGCAGTTACAATGGGAAGGCTATCTTT.